The entry below gives a single T cell receptor beta chain sequence along with its context. These data belong to a study of blood T cell repertoires in COVID-19. Profiling relied on immunoSEQ multiplex PCR, and the TCRdb table lists in-frame clones only, not all of them. The data contain around 250,000 clones, around 84% of them singletons. A COVID-19 case was met by exposed participants within 2 weeks before study entry. V lost 5 bases, J lost 1 base, and 11 bases lay in between. CDR3 size: 14 residues. The germline CDR1 and CDR2 sequences are SEHNR and FQNEAQ (reference sequence). Source material: PBMCs or T cells enriched from blood (not recorded which). The source of this sequence is a man between 40 and 49 years old who had been exposed to COVID-19. The V gene is TRBV7-9, the J gene TRBJ2-5; D might be TRBD1 (5 bases). CDR3 sequence: CASSTQGPQETQYF. CDR3 DNA sequence: TGTGCCAGCAGCACCCAGGGCCCCCAAGAGACCCAGTACTTC.